Following are 32 T cell receptor beta chains from one sample sequenced in a study of identical twins. TCRdb fed the 5' RACE reads into MiXCR, producing one record per CDR3 protein. The sample consists of around 530,000 distinct CDR3 sequences, 15% of them appearing once. These data also formed part of another study, on yellow fever vaccine responses in identical twins.

Sequencing was performed on CD4+ T cells sorted from blood. All receptors derive from a woman younger than 35 in good health.

This clonotype was counted a few times. The gene calls are TRBV7-3 and TRBJ1-1; D ambiguous. V was cut by 2 bases and J by 1 base, with 8 bases left in between. Germline V gives CDR1 SGHTA, CDR2 FQGTGA. The CDR3 spans 14 residues. CDR3 loop: CASSLASANTEAFF. CDR3 in DNA: TGTGCCAGCAGCTTAGCGTCAGCGAACACTGAAGCTTTCTTT.

This clonotype came up many times. The chain uses TRBV27 and TRBJ2-1; no clear D gene. Between the trimmed V and J ends, which lost 6 bases and 4 bases, there was a span of 4 bases. Germline assignment: CDR1 MNHEY and CDR2 SMNVEV (reference sequence). This CDR3 has 11 residues. The CDR3 here is CASRRYNEQFF. In DNA form, the CDR3 reads TGTGCCAGCAGAAGATACAATGAGCAGTTCTTC.

The gene calls are TRBV19 and TRBJ2-3; 10 nucleotides match TRBD1. This CDR3 contains 17 residues. V dropped 1 base and J dropped 1; count of bases not matched to a gene: 5. CDR1 is LNHDA, CDR2 SQIVND, per germline (reference sequence). In DNA, the CDR3 is TGTGCCAGTAGTATAGGGGGACAGGGGTTGGGCACAGATACGCAGTATTTT. As protein: CASSIGGQGLGTDTQYF.

This clonotype was counted only a few times. V is TRBV14 and J is TRBJ2-1; D is unresolved. V gave up 3 bases and J gave up 6 bases, with 12 bases separating them. Germline V gives CDR1 SGHDN, CDR2 FVKESK. The CDR3 extends over 14 amino acids. CDR3 nucleotide sequence: TGTGCCAGCAGCCACCAACTCATTGGCAATGAGCAGTTCTTC. Encoded protein: CASSHQLIGNEQFF.

This clonotype was detected a few times. V usage is TRBV28 and J usage is TRBJ2-4, with D unresolved. Between the trimmed V and J ends, which lost 6 bases and 1 base, there was a span of 10 bases. Germline values: CDR1 MDHEN, CDR2 SYDVKM. CDR3 length equals 14 residues. CDR3 loop: CASSSPGAKNIQYF. The CDR3 DNA sequence: TGTGCCAGCAGCTCCCCTGGGGCCAAAAACATTCAGTACTTC.

This chain joins TRBV5-1 and TRBJ2-4; D gene uncertain. Germline CDR1 is SGHRS and CDR2 is YFSETQ. This CDR3 is built from 12 residues. The V and J ends lost 3 bases and 6 bases respectively, with 7 bases between them. This CDR3 reads CASSSPVNIQYF. In DNA, the CDR3 is TGCGCCAGCAGCTCCCCTGTAAACATTCAGTACTTC. The full variable domain, completed using reference TRBV5-1 and TRBJ2-4, is KAGVTQTPRYLIKTRGQQVTLSCSPISGHRSVSWYQQTPGQGLQFLFEYFSETQRNKGNFPGRFSGRQFSNSRSEMNVSTLELGDSALYLCASSSPVNIQYFGAGTRLSVL.

CDR3 amino acids: CSAKGLAGSASTDTQYF. CDR3 nucleotide sequence: TGCAGTGCTAAGGGACTAGCGGGTAGTGCTAGCACAGATACGCAGTATTTT. V is TRBV20-1 and J is TRBJ2-3; TRBD2 matches at 12 bases. J lost 0 bases, V lost 4 bases, and 8 bases had no gene match. The length of the CDR3 is 17 residues. CDR1 is DFQATT, CDR2 SNEGSKA, per germline (reference sequence).

The sample holds a few counts of this clonotype. The chain is built from TRBV7-9 and TRBJ2-5, with D tentatively TRBD1 (6 bases). The CDR3 sequence is 14 residues long. V lost 5 bases and J lost 3, with 13 bases in between. CDR1 and CDR2 (germline): SEHNR, FQNEAQ (reference sequence). CDR3 residues: CASSNPQGEETQYF. CDR3 nucleotide sequence: TGTGCCAGCAGCAACCCACAGGGTGAAGAGACCCAGTACTTC.

The chain has TRBV5-1 and TRBJ2-5; the match to TRBD1 covers 7 bases. Trimming took 6 bases from V and 2 from J; bases not matched to a gene: 7. Germline V CDR1 and CDR2: SGHRS, YFSETQ. This CDR3 spans 14 amino acids. This CDR3 reads CASNDRARQETQYF. Here the CDR3 DNA reads TGCGCCAGCAACGACAGGGCCCGACAAGAGACCCAGTACTTC.

This clonotype came up many times. The rearrangement uses TRBV18 and TRBJ2-2; D not certain. Trimming shortened V by 2 bases and J by 1 base, and 8 bases separated the two germline ends. Germline CDR1 is KGHSH and CDR2 is LQKENI. This CDR3 has 15 residues. The chain's CDR3 is CASSPGPGNTGELFF. The CDR3 bases are TGTGCCAGCTCACCAGGTCCAGGGAACACCGGGGAGCTGTTTTTT.

The CDR3 sequence: CASSNRDRGPGELFF. DNA of the CDR3: TGTGCCAGCAGCAACCGGGACAGGGGTCCCGGGGAGCTGTTTTTT. The rearrangement joins TRBV11-2 to TRBJ2-2; TRBD1 aligns across 10 bases. CDR1 and CDR2 (germline): SGHAT, FQNNGV. The CDR3 runs 15 residues. V dropped 5 bases and J dropped 6; count of bases not matched to a gene: 6.

This clonotype has a handful of counts. The chain employs TRBV11-2 and TRBJ2-3; D might be TRBD1 (5 bases). The CDR3 loop spans 12 amino acids. Germline CDR1 is SGHAT and CDR2 is FQNNGV. The ends were cut back, 4 bases at V and 9 bases at J, with 11 bases in the middle. The CDR3 nucleotides read TGTGCCAGCAGCTCACAGGACCTCACGCAGTATTTT. It codes for CASSSQDLTQYF.

In this sample, this clonotype turned up many times. The chain recombines TRBV12-3 or TRBV12-4 with TRBJ2-3, with 7 nucleotides matching TRBD1. The CDR3 sequence is 15 residues long. J was trimmed by 3 bases and V by 1 base; bases with no gene match: 4. The CDR3 loop reads CASSLVLRGTDTQYF. DNA of the CDR3: TGTGCCAGCAGTTTAGTGCTCAGGGGGACAGATACGCAGTATTTT.

This clonotype came up a few times. The V call is TRBV20-1, the J call TRBJ2-3; unclear D gene. CDR3 length: 16 amino acids. The V end was cut by 0 bases, the J end by 2 bases, with 15 bases between. Germline CDR1 DFQATT, CDR2 SNEGSKA (reference sequence). The CDR3 sequence is CSARDLRAFYTDTQYF. CDR3 DNA sequence: TGCAGTGCTAGAGATCTTCGGGCTTTCTACACAGATACGCAGTATTTT.

J is TRBJ2-2 and V is TRBV21-1; whether TRBD1, the table's D call, matches the DNA was not checked. TRBV21-1 counts as a pseudogene. CDR3 length: 20 residues. CDR3 sequence: CASSKVPGQALTANTGELFF. For the CDR3, the DNA is TGTGCCAGCAGCAAAGTTCCGGGACAGGCCTTAACGGCGAACACCGGGGAGCTGTTTTTT.

The chain carries TRBV20-1 and TRBJ1-4, with 7 bases fitting TRBD1. Per the germline V gene, CDR1 is DFQATT and CDR2 is SNEGSKA (reference sequence). The CDR3 is 19 residues long. With 0 bases clipped from V and 3 bases from J, the junction kept 16 bases outside the gene matches. The CDR3 sequence: CSARDMTGRGRLANEKLFF. The DNA for the CDR3 is TGCAGTGCTAGAGATATGACTGGGAGGGGGCGCTTGGCTAATGAAAAACTGTTTTTT.

The chain combines TRBV11-1 with TRBJ2-3; D call uncertain. The germline CDR1 and CDR2 sequences are SGHAT and FQDESV (reference sequence). This CDR3 comprises 14 residues. The V end was cut by 4 bases, the J end by 1 base, with 9 bases between. The CDR3 bases are TGTGCCAGCAGCTCCCACCTTGGCACAGATACGCAGTATTTT. It specifies CASSSHLGTDTQYF.

The V gene is TRBV24-1, the J gene TRBJ2-3; D gene unclear. Germline CDR1 KGHDR, CDR2 SFDVKD. Deletions cut 9 bases from V and 3 bases from J, with 21 bases between. The CDR3 runs 16 residues. CDR3 coding DNA: TGTGCCACCTCGGCTATTGTGAACGGTTGGACAGATACGCAGTATTTT. Translation gives CATSAIVNGWTDTQYF.

This chain joins TRBV14 and TRBJ2-1, with a weak D call TRBD2 (6 bases). The germline gives CDR1 SGHDN, CDR2 FVKESK. This CDR3 spans 14 amino acids. V was shortened by 4 bases and J by 8 bases, with 15 bases between the two germline ends. CDR3 region: CASSPGLLVDEQFF. DNA for the CDR3: TGTGCCAGCAGCCCGGGACTGCTGGTCGATGAGCAGTTCTTC.

This clonotype was detected only a few times. The CDR3 DNA follows: TGTGCCAGCAGCTCACTACAGGGGGCGAATTATGGCTACACCTTC. This translates into CASSSLQGANYGYTF. This chain joins TRBV7-6 and TRBJ1-2; TRBD1 agrees at 9 bases. Germline-derived CDR1 and CDR2 are SGHVS and FNYEAQ. The junction had 8 bases not matched to a gene; V was cut back by 4 bases and J by 5 bases. CDR3 size: 15 residues.

This clonotype was observed a few times. The rearrangement uses TRBV5-5 and TRBJ1-1; TRBD1 matches at 9 bases. Trimming at V came to 3 bases and at J to 5 bases, leaving 5 bases not matched to a gene. CDR1 is SGHKS, CDR2 YYEKEE, per germline (reference sequence). The CDR3 runs to 14 residues. The CDR3 DNA sequence: TGTGCCAGCAGCTGGGACAGGGTACAGACTGAAGCTTTCTTT. Translated: CASSWDRVQTEAFF.

This clonotype was counted ten times or more. The chain links TRBV25-1 to TRBJ2-6; D unresolved. With 6 bases removed from V and 0 bases from J, the gap between germline ends came to 0 bases. The V gene's germline CDR1 is MGHDK and CDR2 SYGVNS. This CDR3 region has 12 residues. DNA of the CDR3: TGTGCCAGCAGCTCTGGGGCCAACGTCCTGACTTTC. This translates into CASSSGANVLTF.

This clonotype showed up just a few times. This chain joins TRBV12-3 or TRBV12-4 and TRBJ2-3, with 7 bases that match TRBD1. V dropped 5 bases and J dropped 1; count of bases not matched to a gene: 12. The CDR3 has 17 residues. The CDR3 sequence is CASSPDRASGGTDTQYF. The CDR3 nucleotides read TGTGCCAGCAGTCCAGACAGGGCCTCAGGGGGCACAGATACGCAGTATTTT.

This clonotype was recorded a few times. The genes are TRBV20-1 and TRBJ2-1; D is unresolved. V was pared by 2 bases and J by 5 bases, with 1 base between. CDR1 and CDR2 from the germline V gene are DFQATT and SNEGSKA (reference sequence). CDR3 size: 10 residues. CDR3 loop: CSARHNEQFF. CDR3 coding DNA: TGCAGTGCTAGACACAATGAGCAGTTCTTC.

On this clonotype itself: This may be a read error, as it is one base from a much larger clone. This likely comes from a read error, as the CDR3 has no conserved phenylalanine or tryptophan at its end. This sequence joins TRBV24-1 and TRBJ2-1, with a weak D call TRBD1 (6 bases). CDR1 and CDR2 from the germline V gene are KGHDR and SFDVKD. Trimming stripped 1 base from V and 9 bases from J, with 12 bases between. CDR3 length equals 14 residues. As DNA, the CDR3 is TGTGCCACCAGTGATTTCAAAGGGGGTGGTGAGCAGTTCTAC. Protein sequence: CATSDFKGGGEQFY.

The CDR3 loop is CASSPVESGELFF. CDR3 DNA sequence: TGCGCCAGCAGCCCCGTGGAGAGTGGGGAGCTGTTTTTT. The chain recombines TRBV5-1 with TRBJ2-2; D is unresolved. There are 13 residues in the CDR3. CDR1 and CDR2 from the germline V gene are SGHRS and YFSETQ. The ends were cut back, 4 bases at V and 8 bases at J, with 12 bases in the middle. Full variable domain (missing parts from reference TRBV5-1 and TRBJ2-2): KAGVTQTPRYLIKTRGQQVTLSCSPISGHRSVSWYQQTPGQGLQFLFEYFSETQRNKGNFPGRFSGRQFSNSRSEMNVSTLELGDSALYLCASSPVESGELFFGEGSRLTVL.

This clonotype occurred a few times. This chain joins TRBV10-3 and TRBJ2-5, with D possibly matching TRBD2 (5 bases). The CDR3 spans 14 residues. Per the germline V gene, CDR1 is ENHRY and CDR2 is SYGVKD. Trimming removed 6 bases from V and 2 bases from J, with 13 bases in between. The CDR3 bases are TGTGCCATCAGGGGGTCCGGGGAGCAAGAGACCCAGTACTTC. Encoded protein: CAIRGSGEQETQYF.

This clonotype was seen many times. The genes are TRBV24-1 and TRBJ2-5; D is unclear. The ends were cut back, 1 base at V and 4 bases at J, with 6 bases in the middle. Germline values: CDR1 KGHDR, CDR2 SFDVKD. CDR3 length equals 13 residues. CDR3 bases: TGTGCCACCAGTGATTTTGGTAGAGAGACCCAGTACTTC. This translates into CATSDFGRETQYF.

The chain has TRBV20-1 and TRBJ2-1, with 10 nucleotides matching TRBD1. Looked up from germline, CDR1 is DFQATT and CDR2 is SNEGSKA (reference sequence). CDR3 size: 15 residues. After removal of 3 bases from V and 2 bases from J, the junction contained 4 bases not matched to a gene. This CDR3 is CSASTGTGAYNEQFF. The CDR3 DNA reads as TGCAGTGCTAGCACCGGGACAGGGGCCTACAATGAGCAGTTCTTC.

This clonotype turned up a few times. The V gene is TRBV27, the J gene TRBJ2-7; 10 bases agree with TRBD1. Germline CDR1 MNHEY, CDR2 SMNVEV (reference sequence). CDR3 length: 13 amino acids. The V segment lost 7 bases and the J segment 3 bases; nucleotides outside the gene matches: 3. In DNA, the CDR3 is TGTGCCAGCAAAGGACAGGGGGTCTACGAGCAGTACTTC. Encoded protein: CASKGQGVYEQYF.

In its sample, this clonotype was seen a few times. V is TRBV27 and J is TRBJ2-3; 10 nucleotides match TRBD2. V shed 6 bases and J 2 bases; nucleotides not matched to a gene: 8. There are 16 residues in the CDR3. Per germline, CDR1 MNHEY and CDR2 SMNVEV (reference sequence). The chain's CDR3 is CASRPGTSASTDTQYF. CDR3 bases: TGTGCCAGCAGACCCGGGACTAGCGCCTCCACAGATACGCAGTATTTT.

This clonotype has only a few counts. The CDR3 sequence is CASSFQVSPTDTQYF. The CDR3 nucleotides are TGCGCCAGCAGCTTTCAGGTTTCCCCCACAGATACGCAGTATTTT. This chain joins TRBV5-1 and TRBJ2-3, with D unclear. V was cut by 2 bases and J by 2 bases, with 12 bases left in between. The length of the CDR3 is 15 residues. Germline V gene lookup returns CDR1 SGHRS and CDR2 YFSETQ.